Listed below are T cell receptor beta chains from one sample, sequenced in a study of blood T cell repertoires in COVID-19. Clones were sequenced by immunoSEQ multiplex PCR, and TCRdb holds only the in-frame ones, with some missing. The sample shows roughly 160,000 clones, approximately 88% of them seen only once. Sequencing was done on a sample of peripheral blood. These TCRs come from a woman aged 55 to 70 with acute or convalescent COVID-19. The CDR3 runs from the conserved cysteine through the conserved F or W. A D gene is named only where the DNA matches it firmly. Clone size is not always given. Where it is, it says once, few, many or a class for expanded clones.

J: TRBJ2-2
V: TRBV9
size: .
D: .
CDR3: CASSVVEGNTGELFF
DNA: TGTGCCAGCAGCGTAGTAGAGGGGAACACCGGGGAGCTGTTTTTT

J: TRBJ2-3
V: TRBV24-1
size: .
D: .
CDR3: CATSGPGGTQYF
DNA: TGTGCCACCAGTGGCCCCGGGGGTACGCAGTATTTT

J: TRBJ2-5
V: TRBV25-1
size: .
D: TRBD1
CDR3: CASSEPTGAKGETQYF
DNA: TGTGCCAGCAGTGAACCTACAGGGGCTAAGGGTGAGACCCAGTACTTC

J: TRBJ2-3
V: TRBV2
size: .
D: .
CDR3: CASRGTPSTDTQYF
DNA: TGTGCCAGCCGGGGGACTCCAAGCACAGATACGCAGTATTTT

J: TRBJ1-5
V: TRBV18
size: once
D: TRBD1
CDR3: CASSETGAGNQPQHF
DNA: TGTGCCAGCTCCGAGACAGGGGCTGGCAATCAGCCCCAGCATTTT

J: TRBJ2-1
V: TRBV13
size: .
D: TRBD1
CDR3: CASSLDRGPYNEQFF
DNA: TGTGCCAGCAGCTTAGACAGGGGCCCCTACAATGAGCAGTTCTTC

J: TRBJ1-1
V: TRBV3-1/TRBV3-2
size: .
D: .
CDR3: CASRGGTEAFF
DNA: TGTGCCAGCAGAGGGGGAACTGAAGCTTTCTTT

J: TRBJ1-2
V: TRBV10-2
size: few
D: .
CDR3: CASTDSGTYYGYTF
DNA: TGCGCCAGCACCGACTCCGGGACATACTATGGCTACACCTTC

J: TRBJ1-2
V: TRBV3-1/TRBV3-2
size: .
D: TRBD1
CDR3: CASSPRDSFLYGYTF
DNA: TGTGCCAGCAGCCCCCGGGACAGTTTCCTCTATGGCTACACCTTC

J: TRBJ1-2
V: TRBV5-4
size: once
D: TRBD1
CDR3: CASSFDKPGQGLGLNYGYTF
DNA: TGTGCCAGCAGCTTTGACAAACCGGGACAGGGTTTGGGGCTTAACTATGGCTACACCTTC

J: TRBJ1-2
V: TRBV9
size: once
D: .
CDR3: CASSVGSTGDYGYTF
DNA: TGTGCCAGCAGCGTAGGGTCGACAGGAGACTATGGCTACACCTTC

J: TRBJ1-5
V: TRBV7-8
size: .
D: TRBD1
CDR3: CASSLAGQGRSNQPQHF
DNA: TGTGCCAGCAGCTTAGCCGGACAGGGGAGGAGCAATCAGCCCCAGCATTTT